These 14 T cell receptor beta chains were sequenced from one sample in a study of shared clonotypes between healthy human individuals (TCRdb year 2020). The method behind the library was the immunoSEQ multiplex PCR assay. As stored in TCRdb, this immuneACCESS dataset retains in-frame rearrangements with V and J assigned. A fraction of the clones does not appear; measured against another copy, unresolved V genes explain less than half of the discrepancy, and the remainder lacks a known reason. The sample table shows over 2 million clones, and 85% to 95% are seen once. The top ten clonotypes cover around 0.4% of the sample. Sample: naive CD4+ T cells from PBMCs. The cell subset or site tag for this specimen amounts to: CD45RA+ positively selected. These receptors all stem from a young man in good health. Some clones in this sample may be carry-over from other donors' samples.

This clone appeared a single time. V and J are TRBV7-2 and TRBJ2-7; D call uncertain. V was clipped by 5 bases and J by 7 bases, with 9 bases between them. Germline V gene data show CDR1 as SGHTA and CDR2 as FQGNSA. The CDR3 contains 11 residues. CDR3 DNA sequence: TGTGCCAGCAGCATTCGGCTGGAGCAGTACTTC. Protein product: CASSIRLEQYF.

The rearrangement joins TRBV5-1 to TRBJ2-3; D is uncertain. CDR3 length equals 13 residues. Trimming took off 0 bases at V and 6 bases at J, with 8 bases between the two ends. Germline V gene lookup returns CDR1 SGHRS and CDR2 YFSETQ. This CDR3 is CASSLEMEDTQYF. The CDR3 bases are TGCGCCAGCAGCTTGGAGATGGAGGATACGCAGTATTTT.

This rearrangement joins TRBV5-4 to TRBJ2-1; 9 bases match TRBD2. V shed 1 base and J 3 bases; nucleotides not matched to a gene: 14. The CDR3 sequence is 19 residues long. Germline V CDR1 and CDR2: SGHNT, YYREEE (reference sequence). CDR3 sequence reads: CASSLRRLTSGRGYNEQFF. The DNA of the CDR3 is TGTGCCAGCAGCTTGCGACGATTAACTAGCGGGCGGGGCTACAATGAGCAGTTCTTC.

The genes are TRBV4-2 and TRBJ2-3; 10 bases map to TRBD1. Germline V gene lookup returns CDR1 LGHNA and CDR2 YNFKEQ. The CDR3 totals 15 residues. The V segment lost 4 bases and the J segment 0 bases; nucleotides outside the gene matches: 1. CDR3 protein: CASSPGQGSTDTQYF. The CDR3 DNA reads TGTGCCAGCAGCCCGGGACAGGGGAGCACAGATACGCAGTATTTT.

The chain is built from TRBV30 and TRBJ2-4, with 8 bases lining up with TRBD2. V gave up 8 bases and J gave up 3 bases; unmatched junction bases: 9. The CDR3 contains 14 residues. Germline V gene sequence: CDR1 GTSNPN, CDR2 SVGIG (reference sequence). Here the CDR3 DNA reads TGTGCCGGTCGATCGGGGGGGGTCAAAAACATTCAGTACTTC. Translated: CAGRSGGVKNIQYF.

This clone has only one observation. J is TRBJ2-5 and V is TRBV7-8; D may be TRBD1 (7 bases). Trimming stripped 5 bases from V and 2 bases from J, with 12 bases between. The CDR3 loop spans 14 amino acids. CDR1 SGHVS and CDR2 FQNEAQ come from the germline V gene. The CDR3 here is CASSRGTDQETQYF. Written as DNA, the CDR3 is TGTGCCAGCAGCCGCGGGACAGATCAAGAGACCCAGTACTTC.

As for this clone: Other DNA sequences in this sample translate to the same CDR3. The chain combines TRBV18 with TRBJ2-7; 9 bases line up with TRBD2. Germline-derived CDR1 and CDR2 are KGHSH and LQKENI. V dropped 3 bases and J dropped 7; count of bases not matched to a gene: 7. This CDR3 is 14 amino acids long. CDR3 sequence (DNA): TGTGCCAGCTCACCCATAGCGGGGGCGAGGGAGCAGTACTTC. Translated, it gives CASSPIAGAREQYF.

The chain has TRBV5-1 and TRBJ1-2; D ambiguous. V was clipped by 3 bases and J by 5 bases, with 5 bases between them. The CDR3 totals 11 residues. Germline values: CDR1 SGHRS, CDR2 YFSETQ. The DNA for the CDR3 is TGCGCCAGCAGCTCCTTATATGGCTACACCTTC. Protein product: CASSSLYGYTF.

The chain employs TRBV10-3 and TRBJ2-3; 8 bases agree with TRBD2. CDR1 ENHRY and CDR2 SYGVKD come from the germline V gene. The trim removed 3 bases at V and 7 bases at J, leaving 6 bases unmatched. CDR3 length equals 14 residues. CDR3 residues: CAISERAGVNTQYF. The CDR3 bases are TGTGCCATCAGTGAAAGAGCGGGAGTTAATACGCAGTATTTT.

The rearrangement uses TRBV28 and TRBJ1-3; the match to TRBD1 covers 10 bases. Unmatched junction bases numbered 8, after V lost 8 bases and J lost 1 base. CDR3 length: 16 residues. The germline V gene has CDR1 MDHEN and CDR2 SYDVKM. This CDR3 is CASEGQGIRSGNTIYF. CDR3 nucleotides: TGTGCCAGCGAGGGACAGGGGATTCGGTCTGGAAACACCATATATTTT.

The rearrangement links TRBV6-5 to TRBJ2-1; 7 bases are shared with TRBD2. The CDR3 runs to 15 residues. V lost 6 bases, J lost 5 bases, and 10 bases stayed unmatched. Germline assignment: CDR1 MNHEY and CDR2 SVGAGI. In DNA form, the CDR3 reads TGTGCCAGCAGACAACTAGGCGGGAGCAACAATGAGCAGTTCTTC. This codes for CASRQLGGSNNEQFF.

The genes are TRBV2 and TRBJ1-4; the match to TRBD1 covers 7 bases. The CDR3 spans 17 residues. Germline V gene data show CDR1 as SNHLY and CDR2 as FYNNEI. V lost 6 bases and J lost 1; bases outside the gene matches: 11. The chain's CDR3 is CASRLGQLQVTNEKLFF. The CDR3 nucleotides read TGTGCCAGCAGGTTGGGACAGCTTCAAGTAACTAATGAAAAACTGTTTTTT.

The genes are TRBV20-1 and TRBJ1-2, with no clear D. Trimming removed 6 bases at V and 8 bases at J, with 10 bases between. CDR1 is DFQATT, CDR2 SNEGSKA, per germline (reference sequence). This CDR3 is built from 10 residues. CDR3 sequence reads: CSASDQGYTF. CDR3 nucleotide sequence: TGCAGTGCCTCGGATCAGGGCTACACCTTC.

Of note for this clone: This specimen includes other DNA sequences encoding the same CDR3. The V call is TRBV29-1, the J call TRBJ2-5; 7 positions match TRBD1. The better agreement between TRBJ2-7 and the DNA end casts doubt on the J call. Per germline, CDR1 SQVTM and CDR2 ANQGSEA. The CDR3 runs to 12 residues. The CDR3 DNA sequence: TGCAGCGTAGGACAGGCGTCGTACGAGCAGTACTTC. Its protein product is CSVGQASYEQYF.